A single sample is the source of the 11 T cell receptor beta chains below, sequenced in a study of blood T cell repertoires in COVID-19. Assay used: immunoSEQ multiplex PCR; TCRdb lists only in-frame clones, some missing. The sample holds approximately 110,000 clones, 81% seen once. The sample consisted of peripheral blood. The receptors here all came from a man of 80 years or more with acute or convalescent COVID-19.

This sequence joins TRBV5-4 and TRBJ2-1; 13 bases align to TRBD2. The CDR3 covers 15 residues. In germline, CDR1 is SGHNT, CDR2 YYREEE (reference sequence). The trim removed 5 bases at V and 7 bases at J, leaving 6 bases unmatched. The CDR3 DNA is TGTGCCAGCAGGGAAACTAGCGGGAGGGCTAATGAGCAGTTCTTC. The encoded protein is CASRETSGRANEQFF.

The gene calls are TRBV6-5 and TRBJ1-5, with D possibly matching TRBD1 (6 bases). The CDR3 spans 15 residues. In germline, CDR1 is MNHEY, CDR2 SVGAGI. Trimming removed 0 bases from V and 5 bases from J, with 11 bases in between. This CDR3 is CASSYSPSGDQPQHF. CDR3 DNA sequence: TGTGCCAGCAGTTACTCCCCCTCAGGGGATCAGCCCCAGCATTTT.

The chain links TRBV6-5 to TRBJ1-3; D is uncertain. CDR3 length equals 15 residues. V was trimmed by 4 bases and J by 4 bases, leaving 14 bases between them. Germline V gives CDR1 MNHEY, CDR2 SVGAGI. CDR3 in amino acids: CASSFGFTPGNTIYF. The DNA for the CDR3 is TGTGCCAGCAGTTTCGGGTTTACGCCAGGAAACACCATATATTTT.

The J gene is TRBJ1-2, the V gene TRBV6-5; 9 bases fit TRBD1. CDR1 MNHEY and CDR2 SVGAGI come from the germline V gene. This CDR3 is 14 amino acids long. Trimming took 1 base from V and 8 from J; bases not matched to a gene: 5. DNA of the CDR3: TGTGCCAGCAGTTACTGGGACAGGGCTTCCGGCTACACCTTC. Translating it yields CASSYWDRASGYTF.

The rearrangement joins TRBV6-6 to TRBJ2-7; tentative D call: TRBD1 (5 bases). V dropped 0 bases and J dropped 2 bases, with 11 bases sitting between them. From germline, CDR1 is MNHNY and CDR2 SVGAGI (reference sequence). This CDR3 comprises 15 residues. CDR3 loop: CASSYSWGTTYEQYF. The CDR3 nucleotides are TGTGCCAGCAGTTACTCGTGGGGCACCACCTACGAGCAGTACTTC.

This sequence joins TRBV5-1 and TRBJ1-3; D gene ambiguous. Germline V gene lookup returns CDR1 SGHRS and CDR2 YFSETQ. Trimming shortened V by 1 base and J by 3 bases, and 11 bases separated the two germline ends. The CDR3 has 15 amino acids. CDR3: CASSLNAGLGNTIYF. CDR3 nucleotides: TGCGCCAGCAGCTTGAATGCCGGACTTGGAAACACCATATATTTT.

The chain's CDR3 is CASSGNDRGSYNEQFF. CDR3 in DNA: TGCGCCAGCAGCGGAAACGACAGGGGATCCTACAATGAGCAGTTCTTC. The J gene is TRBJ2-1, the V gene TRBV5-1; 8 positions match TRBD1. The CDR3 is made up of 16 amino acids. J was trimmed by 1 base and V by 4 bases; bases with no gene match: 7. The germline gives CDR1 SGHRS, CDR2 YFSETQ.

This clone appeared a few times. The V gene is TRBV30, the J gene TRBJ2-6; D is perhaps TRBD2 (5 bases). CDR1 and CDR2 (germline): GTSNPN, SVGIG (reference sequence). The CDR3 totals 15 residues. V lost 0 bases to trimming and J lost 0 bases, with 6 bases between them. The DNA for the CDR3 is TGTGCCTGGAGTGTAGGGAGCTCTGGGGCCAACGTCCTGACTTTC. It encodes CAWSVGSSGANVLTF.

This clone was counted a few times. V usage is TRBV2 and J usage is TRBJ1-3; no firm D call. The germline CDR1 and CDR2 sequences are SNHLY and FYNNEI. This CDR3 region has 14 residues. The V end lost 4 bases, the J end lost 0 bases, and 7 bases lay between the germline ends. As DNA, the CDR3 is TGTGCCAGCAGTGCAGGCTTCTCTGGAAACACCATATATTTT. It yields the protein CASSAGFSGNTIYF.

J is TRBJ2-7 and V is TRBV6-5; 9 bases are shared with TRBD1. Looked up from germline, CDR1 is MNHEY and CDR2 is SVGAGI. The length of the CDR3 is 14 residues. The V segment lost 6 bases and the J segment 6 bases; nucleotides outside the gene matches: 9. CDR3: CASSTIRTGAEQYF. CDR3 sequence (DNA): TGTGCCAGCAGCACGATTAGGACAGGGGCCGAGCAGTACTTC.

V and J are TRBV3-1 (or the pseudogene TRBV3-2) and TRBJ2-1; 10 positions match TRBD1. V was pared by 2 bases and J by 3 bases, with 4 bases of the junction left unmatched. The CDR3 totals 16 residues. Germline-derived CDR1 and CDR2 are LGHDT and YNNKEL (reference sequence). Here the CDR3 reads CASSQYRDRGYNEQFF. CDR3 bases: TGTGCCAGCAGCCAATACCGGGACAGGGGCTACAATGAGCAGTTCTTC.